The 21 T cell receptor beta chains below all came from one sample that was sequenced in a study of low-dose radiotherapy and immunotherapy resistance in tumors. With TRAV- and TRBV-specific primers, first-strand cDNA was made, covering the alpha and beta chains. TCRs were amplified for around 21 PCR cycles with a constant-region primer and V-primer adapter. From the reads, TCRdb called clonotypes with MiXCR, one entry per CDR3 protein. The data show 15,000 to 20,000 distinct CDR3 sequences, around two thirds seen once. These receptors came from a human donor with advanced metastatic prostate, ovarian, gallbladder or colorectal cancer (not recorded which). This table probably holds off-target reads from a library built for another chain.

The V and J genes are TRBV5-1 and TRBJ2-7; 7 bases are shared with TRBD2. The CDR3 is 15 residues long. Trimming at V came to 0 bases and at J to 5 bases, leaving 8 bases not matched to a gene. CDR1 SGHRS and CDR2 YFSETQ come from the germline V gene. CDR3 region: CASSLVGGRTDEQYF. Written as DNA, the CDR3 is TGCGCCAGCAGCTTGGTGGGAGGGAGGACCGACGAGCAGTACTTC. The entire variable domain, with the rest obtained from reference TRBV5-1 and TRBJ2-7, is as follows: KAGVTQTPRYLIKTRGQQVTLSCSPISGHRSVSWYQQTPGQGLQFLFEYFSETQRNKGNFPGRFSGRQFSNSRSEMNVSTLELGDSALYLCASSLVGGRTDEQYFGPGTRLTVT.

The chain recombines TRBV28 with TRBJ2-7; D is undetermined. The CDR3 has 12 amino acids. The V and J ends lost 7 bases and 2 bases respectively, with 9 bases between them. Germline CDR1 reads MDHEN; CDR2 reads SYDVKM. In nucleotides, the CDR3 is TGTGCCAGCACCACAACAACCTACGAGCAGTACTTC. It encodes CASTTTTYEQYF.

This clonotype showed up just a few times. The V call is TRBV5-1, the J call TRBJ1-1; 7 nucleotides align to TRBD1. The germline V gene encodes CDR1 SGHRS and CDR2 YFSETQ. Unmatched junction bases numbered 8, after V lost 1 base and J lost 5 bases. The CDR3 totals 15 residues. The CDR3 loop reads CASSLTGVGLTEAFF. In DNA form, the CDR3 reads TGCGCCAGCAGCTTGACAGGGGTCGGATTGACTGAAGCTTTCTTT.

This chain links TRBV6-2 or TRBV6-3 with TRBJ2-7, with a weak D call TRBD2 (6 bases). The CDR3 sequence is 14 residues long. V lost 5 bases, J lost 3 bases, and 14 bases lay in between. Per germline, CDR1 MNHEY and CDR2 SVGEGT. CDR3 in amino acids: CASSDHRDFYEQYF. The DNA of the CDR3 is TGTGCCAGCAGTGACCACCGGGACTTCTACGAGCAGTACTTC.

The CDR3 is CASSVRALQETQYF. CDR3 bases: TGTGCCAGTAGTGTCAGGGCGCTCCAAGAGACCCAGTACTTC. The J gene is TRBJ2-5, the V gene TRBV19; a weak D match, TRBD1 (5 bases). The CDR3 loop spans 14 amino acids. Germline V gene sequence: CDR1 LNHDA, CDR2 SQIVND (reference sequence). The V end lost 5 bases, the J end lost 1 base, and 11 bases lay between the germline ends.

This chain joins TRBV20-1 and TRBJ2-3; 9 nucleotides agree with TRBD1. This CDR3 region has 14 residues. The ends lost 8 bases at V and 1 base at J; junction bases unmatched: 7. Germline V gives CDR1 DFQATT, CDR2 SNEGSKA (reference sequence). This CDR3 reads CSTTGGFGTDTQYF. CDR3 nucleotides: TGCAGTACTACAGGGGGCTTTGGCACAGATACGCAGTATTTT.

V usage is TRBV5-1 and J usage is TRBJ2-1; D ambiguous. The V and J ends lost 0 bases and 3 bases respectively, with 10 bases between them. The CDR3 totals 15 residues. CDR1 and CDR2 from the germline V gene are SGHRS and YFSETQ. This CDR3 reads CASSLDRNDYNEQFF. The CDR3 nucleotides read TGCGCCAGCAGCTTGGATCGTAACGACTACAATGAGCAGTTCTTC.

The CDR3 sequence is CASSSQGRASYGYTF. Here the CDR3 DNA reads TGTGCCAGCAGCTCTCAGGGCAGGGCCAGCTATGGCTACACCTTC. V gene TRBV11-2 combines with J gene TRBJ1-2, with D possibly matching TRBD1 (5 bases). The length of the CDR3 is 15 residues. V dropped 4 bases and J dropped 4 bases, with 16 bases sitting between them. Germline CDR1 reads SGHAT; CDR2 reads FQNNGV.

This clonotype was seen just once. V gene TRBV20-1 combines with J gene TRBJ2-7; 10 bases align to TRBD1. The CDR3 is 15 residues long. Trimming removed 6 bases from V and 5 bases from J; junction bases left unmatched: 13. From germline, CDR1 is DFQATT and CDR2 SNEGSKA (reference sequence). CDR3 sequence reads: CSAPTPGQGLDEQYF. The CDR3 DNA reads TGCAGTGCGCCTACCCCGGGACAGGGGTTAGACGAGCAGTACTTC.

The V and J genes are TRBV28 and TRBJ1-5; no definite D call. The CDR3 covers 16 residues. Germline CDR1 MDHEN, CDR2 SYDVKM. V shed 3 bases and J shed 0 bases, with 12 bases lying between them. CDR3 residues: CASSFSGRDSNQPQHF. The CDR3, as DNA: TGTGCCAGCAGTTTTAGCGGCCGAGATAGCAATCAGCCCCAGCATTTT.

This chain connects TRBV3-1 to TRBJ2-3, with 9 bases aligning to TRBD2. The germline gives CDR1 LGHDT, CDR2 YNNKEL (reference sequence). The CDR3 is made up of 18 amino acids. Trimming removed 3 bases from V and 0 bases from J; junction bases left unmatched: 10. The CDR3 protein is CASSQRAGGSTSTDTQYF. The CDR3 DNA reads as TGTGCCAGCAGCCAGAGAGCGGGGGGCTCTACTAGCACAGATACGCAGTATTTT.

The chain employs TRBV19 and TRBJ2-2; D gene ambiguous. CDR1 is LNHDA and CDR2 is SQIVND in the germline V gene (reference sequence). The V gene lost 0 bases and the J gene lost 6 bases, with 5 bases spanning the gap. This CDR3 is 13 amino acids long. This CDR3 reads CASSIEGSGELFF. The CDR3 DNA reads as TGTGCCAGTAGTATAGAGGGGTCCGGGGAGCTGTTTTTT. The full variable domain, in which reference TRBV19 and TRBJ2-2 provide the parts outside the CDR3, is DGGITQSPKYLFRKEGQNVTLSCEQNLNHDAMYWYRQDPGQGLRLIYYSQIVNDFQKGDIAEGYSVSREKKESFPLTVTSAQKNPTAFYLCASSIEGSGELFFGEGSRLTVL.

This clonotype has a handful of counts. The V gene is TRBV28, the J gene TRBJ2-5, with 9 bases matching TRBD2. This CDR3 spans 16 amino acids. J gave up 1 base and V 6 bases, and 9 bases lay outside the gene matches. Germline-derived CDR1 and CDR2 are MDHEN and SYDVKM. The CDR3 region is CASSIAGALFQETQYF. As DNA, the CDR3 is TGTGCCAGCAGCATAGCGGGAGCGTTGTTCCAAGAGACCCAGTACTTC. Complete variable domain (other parts from reference TRBV28 and TRBJ2-5): DVKVTQSSRYLVKRTGEKVFLECVQDMDHENMFWYRQDPGLGLRLIYFSYDVKMKEKGDIPEGYSVSREKKERFSLILESASTNQTSMYLCASSIAGALFQETQYFGPGTRLLVL.

V and J are TRBV29-1 and TRBJ1-6; 8 nucleotides line up with TRBD1. This CDR3 has 14 amino acids. Trimming took 6 bases from V and 7 from J; bases not matched to a gene: 8. Germline values: CDR1 SQVTM, CDR2 ANQGSEA. This CDR3 is CSVTTGGENSPLHF. DNA for the CDR3: TGCAGCGTGACCACAGGGGGGGAGAATTCACCCCTCCACTTT.

This sequence joins TRBV5-1 and TRBJ2-7; 9 positions agree with TRBD2. CDR1 is SGHRS and CDR2 is YFSETQ in the germline V gene. Unmatched junction bases numbered 16, after V lost 0 bases and J lost 6 bases. There are 18 residues in the CDR3. The chain's CDR3 is CASSLVLAGKLPHREQYF. The CDR3 DNA follows: TGCGCCAGCAGCTTGGTCCTAGCGGGGAAACTCCCTCATCGCGAGCAGTACTTC.

The chain recombines TRBV28 with TRBJ1-5; D possibly corresponds to TRBD1 (5 bases). V was cut by 3 bases and J by 9 bases, with 15 bases left in between. The CDR3 length is 14 residues. The germline CDR1 and CDR2 sequences are MDHEN and SYDVKM. The CDR3 protein is CASSFMGPAGPQHF. The CDR3, as DNA: TGTGCCAGCAGTTTTATGGGGCCCGCGGGGCCCCAGCATTTT.

The chain recombines TRBV14 with TRBJ2-1; D is ambiguous. CDR1 is SGHDN and CDR2 is FVKESK in the germline V gene. This CDR3 is built from 11 residues. V lost 6 bases and J lost 9, with 9 bases in between. CDR3 coding DNA: TGTGCCAGCAGTTACTCGGGTGAGCAGTTCTTC. Translated, it gives CASSYSGEQFF.

The V gene is TRBV3-1, the J gene TRBJ2-5; D gene ambiguous. This CDR3 has 14 residues. CDR1 is LGHDT, CDR2 YNNKEL, per germline (reference sequence). The V and J ends lost 0 bases and 2 bases respectively, with 7 bases between them. DNA for the CDR3: TGTGCCAGCAGCCAAGATTATGGACAAGAGACCCAGTACTTC. It specifies CASSQDYGQETQYF.

The CDR3 is CSVVLVSEQYF. CDR3 bases: TGCAGCGTGGTTCTAGTATCCGAGCAGTACTTC. The rearrangement uses TRBV29-1 and TRBJ2-7; no reliable D call. The CDR3 contains 11 residues. From germline, CDR1 is SQVTM and CDR2 ANQGSEA. V dropped 6 bases and J dropped 6 bases, with 12 bases sitting between them.

Notes on this clonotype: An end of the junction does not agree with germline; a read error may underlie this. This chain connects TRBV5-1 to TRBJ2-3; possible D gene TRBD2, 5 bases. Germline-derived CDR1 and CDR2 are SGHRS and YFSETQ. CDR3 size: 15 residues. In nucleotides, the CDR3 is TGCGCCAGCACCTTGCAGCGGACTAGCACAGATACGCAGTATTTT. It translates to CASTLQRTSTDTQYF. The variable domain in full, with the rest retrieved from reference TRBV5-1 and TRBJ2-3, is KAGVTQTPRYLIKTRGQQVTLSCSPISGHRSVSWYQQTPGQGLQFLFEYFSETQRNKGNFPGRFSGRQFSNSRSEMNVSTLELGDSALYLCASTLQRTSTDTQYFGPGTRLTVL.

This chain links TRBV7-9 with TRBJ2-5; 8 bases match TRBD2. The V segment lost 0 bases and the J segment 4 bases; nucleotides outside the gene matches: 4. This CDR3 spans 15 amino acids. Germline CDR1 SEHNR, CDR2 FQNEAQ (reference sequence). For the CDR3, the DNA is TGTGCCAGCAGCTTAGCAGTGGCGGGAGGAGAGACCCAGTACTTC. It encodes CASSLAVAGGETQYF.